The 27 T cell receptor beta chains in this list originate from one sample, sequenced in a study of CD8 T cells in ankylosing spondylitis. TCRdb analysed the 5' RACE reads with MiXCR anew, one entry per CDR3 protein. The sample has around 150,000 distinct CDR3 sequences, under 55% seen once. The specimen was synovial fluid, either unsorted or a sorted T cell fraction (not recorded which). The receptor set was obtained from a male donor with ankylosing spondylitis.

This clonotype was seen a handful of times. The DNA of the CDR3 is TGTGCCAGCAGCCCGGCGGGGGGGCCGGGAGATACGCAGTATTTT. Amino acid sequence: CASSPAGGPGDTQYF. The V call is TRBV5-4, the J call TRBJ2-3, with 9 bases aligning to TRBD2. Looked up from germline, CDR1 is SGHNT and CDR2 is YYREEE (reference sequence). The CDR3 loop spans 15 amino acids. V lost 4 bases and J lost 5; bases outside the gene matches: 8.

V is TRBV2 and J is TRBJ2-1; 7 nucleotides match TRBD1. V lost 2 bases to trimming and J lost 4 bases; unmatched junction nucleotides: 8. Germline CDR1 and CDR2: SNHLY and FYNNEI. This CDR3 region has 16 residues. DNA of the CDR3: TGTGCCAGCAGTGAAAAAGGACAGGATCTTTACAATGAGCAGTTCTTC. This sequence encodes CASSEKGQDLYNEQFF.

In this sample, this clonotype turned up once. The chain combines TRBV30 with TRBJ1-1; the D gene is possibly TRBD1 (6 bases). The CDR3 loop spans 14 amino acids. Between the trimmed V and J ends, which lost 5 bases and 0 bases, there was a span of 13 bases. Germline assignment: CDR1 GTSNPN and CDR2 SVGIG (reference sequence). The CDR3: CAWSNTGLNTEAFF. The CDR3 DNA reads TGTGCCTGGTCTAATACAGGGTTGAACACTGAAGCTTTCTTT.

There are many counts of this clonotype. V gene TRBV3-1 combines with J gene TRBJ2-1; TRBD2 agrees at 8 bases. J was trimmed by 8 bases and V by 2 bases; bases with no gene match: 8. The CDR3 extends over 15 amino acids. Germline loops: CDR1 LGHDT, CDR2 YNNKEL (reference sequence). CDR3 sequence (DNA): TGTGCCAGCAGCCAAAACGGGGGGGCCATCGATGAGCAGTTCTTC. Amino acids: CASSQNGGAIDEQFF.

The rearrangement uses TRBV20-1 and TRBJ2-1; 7 positions match TRBD2. CDR1 is DFQATT and CDR2 is SNEGSKA in the germline V gene (reference sequence). CDR3 length equals 13 residues. Trimming took 1 base from V and 5 from J; bases not matched to a gene: 2. As DNA, the CDR3 is TGCAGTGCTAGAGGTGCGGGGGACAATGAGCAGTTCTTC. Its protein is CSARGAGDNEQFF.

The chain employs TRBV7-9 and TRBJ1-2; TRBD1 might be the D (5 bases). The V end was cut by 8 bases, the J end by 2 bases, with 18 bases between. The CDR3 contains 15 residues. The germline V gene has CDR1 SEHNR and CDR2 FQNEAQ (reference sequence). CDR3 in DNA: TGTGCCAGCGAAGCCCGAGGGGCCAAGAACTATGGCTACACCTTC. Amino acid sequence: CASEARGAKNYGYTF.

This clonotype was counted ten times or more. The CDR3 is CASSQTEIGGYNEQFF. CDR3 bases: TGTGCCAGCAGTCAGACGGAGATTGGGGGCTACAATGAGCAGTTCTTC. This chain uses TRBV2 with TRBJ2-1, with D perhaps given as TRBD1 or TRBD2 (5 bases each). CDR1 and CDR2 (germline): SNHLY, FYNNEI. Deletions cut 5 bases from V and 3 bases from J, with 17 bases between. The CDR3 is made up of 16 amino acids. Variable domain in full (rest from reference TRBV2 and TRBJ2-1): EPEVTQTPSHQVTQMGQEVILRCVPISNHLYFYWYRQILGQKVEFLVSFYNNEISEKSEIFDDQFSVERPDGSNFTLKIRSTKLEDSAMYFCASSQTEIGGYNEQFFGPGTRLTVL.

V usage is TRBV29-1 and J usage is TRBJ2-7; 9 bases are shared with TRBD1. V lost 5 bases, J lost 5 bases, and 7 bases stayed unmatched. Germline lookup yields CDR1 SQVTM and CDR2 ANQGSEA. This CDR3 has 13 residues. The CDR3 DNA follows: TGCAGCGTTTTAGGGACAGGGAGACACGAGCAGTACTTC. Translating gives CSVLGTGRHEQYF.

This clonotype was seen ten or more times. V is TRBV7-9 and J is TRBJ1-1; perhaps TRBD1 as D (6 bases). The CDR3 runs to 12 residues. Germline V gene lookup returns CDR1 SEHNR and CDR2 FQNEAQ (reference sequence). With 5 bases removed from V and 7 bases from J, the gap between germline ends came to 11 bases. CDR3 amino acids: CASSPTGFEAFF. DNA for the CDR3: TGTGCCAGCAGCCCAACAGGGTTTGAAGCTTTCTTT.

The V and J genes are TRBV12-3 or TRBV12-4 and TRBJ1-5; tentative D call: TRBD1 (6 bases). This CDR3 contains 12 residues. The V end lost 6 bases, the J end lost 5 bases, and 8 bases lay between the germline ends. CDR3 residues: CASRAGDQPQHF. DNA for the CDR3: TGTGCCAGCAGAGCAGGGGATCAGCCCCAGCATTTT.

The V gene is TRBV20-1, the J gene TRBJ1-1, with TRBD1 matching 8 bases. The CDR3 runs to 15 residues. Germline V gives CDR1 DFQATT, CDR2 SNEGSKA (reference sequence). J was trimmed by 7 bases and V by 3 bases; bases with no gene match: 13. The CDR3 reads CSASRQGSFVDEAFF. CDR3 nucleotides: TGCAGTGCTAGCCGACAGGGGTCTTTTGTGGATGAAGCTTTCTTT.

The chain combines TRBV4-3 with TRBJ2-7; D is perhaps TRBD1 (6 bases). There are 15 residues in the CDR3. Germline V gene sequence: CDR1 LGHNA, CDR2 YSLEER. The V end lost 0 bases, the J end lost 4 bases, and 13 bases lay between the germline ends. DNA of the CDR3: TGCGCCAGCAGCCAAGAACCAGGGGCCTTATACGAGCAGTACTTC. Translation: CASSQEPGALYEQYF.

The chain carries TRBV7-2 and TRBJ2-4, with no clear D. Between the trimmed V and J ends, which lost 5 bases and 0 bases, there was a span of 14 bases. CDR3 length: 16 amino acids. Germline V lookup: CDR1 SGHTA, CDR2 FQGNSA. CDR3 sequence: CASSKRPTLAKNIQYF. In nucleotides, the CDR3 is TGTGCCAGCAGCAAGAGACCCACGCTAGCCAAAAACATTCAGTACTTC.

In this sample, this clonotype turned up a few times. The gene calls are TRBV7-8 and TRBJ2-5, with TRBD2 matching over 10 bases. The germline V gene encodes CDR1 SGHVS and CDR2 FQNEAQ. There are 15 residues in the CDR3. The V gene end was trimmed by 10 bases and the J gene end by 0 bases; junction bases not matched to a gene: 8. CDR3 coding DNA: TGTGCCACCCAGGGACTAGCGAACGACCAAGAGACCCAGTACTTC. Its translation is CATQGLANDQETQYF.

The J gene is TRBJ2-7, the V gene TRBV6-2 or TRBV6-3; 7 nucleotides align to TRBD2. Trimming cost V 7 bases and J 5 bases; bases outside gene matches: 14. Germline values: CDR1 MNHEY, CDR2 SVGEGT. The CDR3 covers 15 residues. CDR3 coding DNA: TGTGCCAGCAAAACTTACCAGCGGGATGTTGACGAGCAGTACTTC. Translated, it gives CASKTYQRDVDEQYF.

This rearrangement joins TRBV3-1 to TRBJ1-5; 8 nucleotides line up with TRBD1. Trimming removed 1 base from V and 4 bases from J; junction bases left unmatched: 9. The germline gives CDR1 LGHDT, CDR2 YNNKEL (reference sequence). This CDR3 contains 17 residues. CDR3 protein: CASSQGDRPPENQPQHF. The CDR3 DNA is TGTGCCAGCAGCCAAGGGGACAGGCCCCCGGAAAATCAGCCCCAGCATTTT.

The V gene is TRBV5-1, the J gene TRBJ1-1, with 9 bases matching TRBD1. V shed 4 bases and J 7 bases; nucleotides not matched to a gene: 8. CDR1 is SGHRS, CDR2 YFSETQ, per germline. The CDR3 loop spans 14 amino acids. CDR3 DNA sequence: TGCGCCAGCAGCCCGGGACAGGGCATTATTGAAGCTTTCTTT. This codes for CASSPGQGIIEAFF.

This chain joins TRBV2 and TRBJ1-2, with D possibly being TRBD1 (5 bases). Germline V gives CDR1 SNHLY, CDR2 FYNNEI. V lost 5 bases, J lost 4 bases, and 11 bases lay in between. The CDR3 is 13 residues long. The CDR3 DNA sequence: TGTGCCAGCAGTTGGGGCAGGTCCTATGGCTACACCTTC. This translates into CASSWGRSYGYTF.

This rearrangement joins TRBV11-3 to TRBJ1-2; TRBD1 might be the D (6 bases). This CDR3 spans 14 amino acids. Germline CDR1 reads SGHNT; CDR2 reads YENEEA. V gave up 5 bases and J gave up 4 bases, with 14 bases separating them. The CDR3 sequence: CASSPGGQFYGYTF. In DNA, the CDR3 is TGTGCCAGCAGCCCCGGGGGCCAGTTCTATGGCTACACCTTC.

This clonotype appeared a few times. The genes are TRBV5-1 and TRBJ2-1; the match to TRBD2 covers 9 bases. Germline CDR1 is SGHRS and CDR2 is YFSETQ. Germline trimming cut 0 bases from V and 7 bases from J; bases unmatched to any gene: 8. The CDR3 consists of 16 residues. Here the CDR3 reads CASSLEAGGFQNEQFF. As DNA, the CDR3 is TGCGCCAGCAGCTTGGAGGCGGGAGGGTTCCAAAATGAGCAGTTCTTC.

The chain employs TRBV4-3 and TRBJ2-3, with a weak D call TRBD2 (5 bases). Germline V gives CDR1 LGHNA, CDR2 YSLEER. V lost 5 bases, J lost 6 bases, and 12 bases lay in between. The CDR3 runs 13 residues. The CDR3 DNA follows: TGCGCCAGCAGCACGGACTCCTGGGATACGCAGTATTTT. It is translated as CASSTDSWDTQYF.

This clonotype was seen ten or more times. V is TRBV30 and J is TRBJ1-5, with D hard to call. Per germline, CDR1 GTSNPN and CDR2 SVGIG (reference sequence). This CDR3 is built from 14 residues. The V and J ends lost 2 bases and 9 bases respectively, with 17 bases between them. CDR3 coding DNA: TGTGCCTGGAGTCAAGGCCACCTCTGGGGGCCCCAGCATTTT. Its translation is CAWSQGHLWGPQHF.

V and J are TRBV7-2 and TRBJ2-6; 9 bases map to TRBD2. Germline V lookup: CDR1 SGHTA, CDR2 FQGNSA. The CDR3 extends over 17 amino acids. Losses at the gene ends were 5 bases for V and 0 bases for J; bases not matched to a gene: 5. The CDR3 protein is CASSAGGLPSGANVLTF. The CDR3 bases are TGTGCCAGCAGCGCGGGGGGGCTACCCTCTGGGGCCAACGTCCTGACTTTC.

By sample fraction, this clonotype is medium-sized. This chain uses TRBV9 with TRBJ2-2; the match to TRBD2 covers 8 bases. J gave up 5 bases and V 0 bases, and 9 bases lay outside the gene matches. The CDR3 runs 17 residues. Looked up from germline, CDR1 is SGDLS and CDR2 is YYNGEE. The CDR3 region is CASSVAPLAGGTGELFF. The CDR3 coding sequence is TGTGCCAGCAGCGTAGCTCCCCTAGCGGGCGGTACCGGGGAGCTGTTTTTT.

The CDR3 region is CASSFGGVGQPQHF. The CDR3 DNA reads TGTGCCAGCAGTTTTGGCGGGGTAGGTCAGCCCCAGCATTTT. This chain connects TRBV27 to TRBJ1-5; D is unresolved. With 3 bases removed from V and 6 bases from J, the gap between germline ends came to 12 bases. The CDR3 sequence is 14 residues long. CDR1 and CDR2 from the germline V gene are MNHEY and SMNVEV (reference sequence).

V usage is TRBV6-2 or TRBV6-3 and J usage is TRBJ2-3, with D possibly matching TRBD2 (5 bases). The V gene lost 2 bases and the J gene lost 2 bases, with 14 bases spanning the gap. The V gene's germline CDR1 is MNHEY and CDR2 SVGEGT. This CDR3 region has 16 residues. The CDR3 sequence: CASSYVALRVTDTQYF. The CDR3 coding sequence is TGTGCCAGCAGTTACGTAGCGCTGAGGGTCACAGATACGCAGTATTTT.

This sequence joins TRBV12-3 or TRBV12-4 and TRBJ1-3; D is unresolved. This CDR3 region has 11 residues. Trimming shortened V by 4 bases and J by 4 bases, and 2 bases separated the two germline ends. The CDR3 bases are TGTGCCAGCAGTTCCGGAAACACCATATATTTT. Translated: CASSSGNTIYF.